What follows describes a single TCR beta chain. What it binds is unknown. Treatment specified: 10-day PBMC culture with coronavirus spike peptide pools or control peptides (ViraFEST assay). The CDR3 has 14 residues. Trimming took 5 bases from V and 8 from J; bases not matched to a gene: 8. From germline, CDR1 is SEHNR and CDR2 FQNEAQ (reference sequence). Cultured CD4+ T cells had their DNA profiled by the Oncomine TCR Beta short-read assay. TCRdb redid the calling of the PCR reads with MiXCR, one entry per CDR3 protein. The sample has about 20,000 distinct CDR3 sequences; less than 70% are singletons. The source of the sample is a study of vaccination and CD4 T cells after COVID-19. Study-level information: Overlapping spike peptides from SARS-CoV-2, HCoV-NL63, HCoV-OC43 and HCoV-229E served to stimulate the cells. The study's findings and limits: Relatively small numbers of convalescent patients were studied, with no early post-infection timepoints included.

This sequence originates from a human donor who had recovered from COVID-19. The rearrangement uses TRBV7-9 and TRBJ2-4, with TRBD2 matching 8 bases. Material for sequencing was CD4+ T cells from blood, cultured in vitro. The CDR3: CASSPTSGGYIQYF. CDR3 in DNA: TGTGCCAGCAGCCCTACTAGCGGCGGATACATTCAGTACTTC. Drawing the rest from reference TRBV7-9 and TRBJ2-4, the complete variable domain is DTGVSQNPRHKITKRGQNVTFRCDPISEHNRLYWYRQTLGQGPEFLTYFQNEAQLEKSRLLSDRFSAERPKGSFSTLEIQRTEQGDSAMYLCASSPTSGGYIQYFGAGTRLSVL.